This T cell receptor (beta chain) derives from a study of cytomegalovirus exposure and HLA in healthy donors. Trimming removed 5 bases from V and 4 bases from J; junction bases left unmatched: 9. Germline CDR1 reads SGHVS; CDR2 reads FQNEAQ. The CDR3 has 15 amino acids. Of note for this clone: Other DNA variants within this sample encode the same CDR3.

With 60 Vbeta and 13 Jbeta primers, the PCR was carried out. Sequenced by immunoSEQ multiplex PCR; TCRdb stores in-frame clones only, minus some. The table has approximately 170,000 clones, more than 70% seen once. The TCR was taken from a woman aged 45-59 years in good health and CMV-seropositive. This chain connects TRBV7-8 to TRBJ1-1; 8 nucleotides align to TRBD1. Sequenced sample: PBMCs. CDR3 loop: CASSLARQGSTEAFF. DNA for the CDR3: TGTGCCAGCAGCCTGGCCAGACAGGGGAGCACTGAAGCTTTCTTT.